This is a list of T cell receptor beta chains from one sample in a study of post-analysis software for immune sequencing data. TCRdb used MiXCR to reprocess the PCR reads, holding one entry per CDR3 protein. The sample lists roughly 670,000 distinct CDR3 sequences, about 60% seen once, with approximately 10% in the top ten. The source material was blood. These receptors all stem from a girl aged 2-15 years with multiple sclerosis. CDR3s include the opening cysteine and the closing phenylalanine or tryptophan. D genes are given only for firm matches. Clone sizes are given selectively: once, few, many, or a class where the clone is expanded.

abundance,v_gene,j_gene,d_gene,CDR3aa,CDR3nt
few,TRBV20-1,TRBJ2-1,.,CSATDVGGASYNEQFF,TGCAGTGCTACCGACGTCGGGGGCGCATCCTACAATGAGCAGTTCTTC
.,TRBV30,TRBJ2-5,.,CAWSVSLRVEETQYF,TGTGCCTGGAGTGTATCCCTCAGGGTGGAAGAGACCCAGTACTTC
many,TRBV6-4,TRBJ2-3,.,CASSDSQGRDTQYF,TGTGCCAGCAGTGACTCCCAGGGGAGGGATACGCAGTATTTT
.,TRBV6-4,TRBJ2-6,.,CASSAVAGANVLTF,TGTGCCAGCAGTGCCGTGGCTGGGGCCAACGTCCTGACTTTC
.,TRBV10-3,TRBJ1-2,.,CAISDRGNGYTF,TGTGCCATCAGTGATCGAGGGAATGGCTACACCTTC
.,TRBV21-1,TRBJ2-7,.,CASSKVSGQGPYEQYF,TGTGCCAGCAGCAAAGTGTCGGGACAGGGGCCCTACGAGCAGTACTTC
.,TRBV10-2,TRBJ2-7,TRBD1,CASRTGVSYEQYF,TGCGCCAGCAGGACAGGGGTCTCCTACGAGCAGTACTTC
.,TRBV9,TRBJ2-7,TRBD2,CASSSRTRSREAEGEQYF,TGTGCCAGCAGCTCCCGGACGCGGTCGCGGGAGGCGGAGGGCGAGCAGTACTTC
.,TRBV10-3,TRBJ2-5,TRBD2,CAISESSAGVDKTQYF,TGTGCCATCAGTGAGTCGAGCGCGGGAGTGGATAAGACCCAGTACTTC
.,TRBV5-1,TRBJ2-1,TRBD2,CASSWSLLAGGSNEQFF,TGCGCCAGCAGCTGGTCGCTACTAGCGGGAGGGTCCAATGAGCAGTTCTTC
.,TRBV20-1,TRBJ2-2,TRBD2,CSALIAGTSHGELFF,TGCAGTGCCTTGATCGCCGGGACTAGCCACGGGGAGCTGTTTTTT
.,TRBV25-1,TRBJ2-3,.,CASSEADAGATDTQYF,TGTGCCAGCAGTGAAGCTGACGCCGGGGCCACAGATACGCAGTATTTT
.,TRBV6-5,TRBJ1-1,.,CASSFEVSTEAFF,TGTGCCAGCAGTTTTGAGGTTTCCACTGAAGCTTTCTTT
.,TRBV20-1,TRBJ2-3,.,CSARASSRGTDTQYF,TGCAGTGCTAGAGCCTCTTCCAGGGGCACAGATACGCAGTATTTT
once,TRBV28,TRBJ1-5,.,CASSLLGFVSDQPQHF,TGTGCCAGCAGTTTACTGGGTTTTGTATCGGATCAGCCCCAGCATTTT
.,TRBV10-3,TRBJ2-7,TRBD1,CAIRRTGSPNEQYF,TGTGCCATCCGTCGGACAGGGTCGCCCAACGAGCAGTACTTC
.,TRBV5-1,TRBJ2-3,.,CASSLSGTGRTDTQYF,TGCGCCAGCAGCTTGTCCGGGACGGGGAGAACAGATACGCAGTATTTT